This T cell receptor (beta chain) derives from a study of OX40 agonist ivuxolimab in advanced cancers. Across the whole study: Patients in the trial were receiving intravenous ivuxolimab every 2 weeks, at doses of 0.01 to 10 mg/kg. The mean age was approximately 60 years, ranging from 23 to 79, with approximately 85% of participants male.

TCRdb keeps only in-frame clones here, not all; method: immunoSEQ multiplex PCR. The table includes about 69,000 clones, about nine tenths detected once. Germline V CDR1 and CDR2: SNHLY, FYNNEI. The CDR3 extends over 16 amino acids. The V and J ends lost 6 bases and 6 bases, in that order; junction bases with no gene match: 9. Concerning this clone: Its antigen is currently unknown.

Study-level points and caveats: Dose levels from 0.1 to 3.0 mg/kg saw CD4+ and CD8+ blood T cells expand clonally by week 6.

The sample in question was CD4+ or CD8+ T cells sorted from blood, obtained in a trial of the OX40 agonist ivuxolimab. The chain recombines TRBV2 with TRBJ2-3, with TRBD2 matching 13 bases. This sequence was found in an adult with an advanced solid tumor such as melanoma, head and neck, liver or kidney cancer. Written as DNA, the CDR3 is TGTGCCAGCAGGCCGACTAGCGGGGGGCTTAAGGATACGCAGTATTTT. Translating gives CASRPTSGGLKDTQYF.